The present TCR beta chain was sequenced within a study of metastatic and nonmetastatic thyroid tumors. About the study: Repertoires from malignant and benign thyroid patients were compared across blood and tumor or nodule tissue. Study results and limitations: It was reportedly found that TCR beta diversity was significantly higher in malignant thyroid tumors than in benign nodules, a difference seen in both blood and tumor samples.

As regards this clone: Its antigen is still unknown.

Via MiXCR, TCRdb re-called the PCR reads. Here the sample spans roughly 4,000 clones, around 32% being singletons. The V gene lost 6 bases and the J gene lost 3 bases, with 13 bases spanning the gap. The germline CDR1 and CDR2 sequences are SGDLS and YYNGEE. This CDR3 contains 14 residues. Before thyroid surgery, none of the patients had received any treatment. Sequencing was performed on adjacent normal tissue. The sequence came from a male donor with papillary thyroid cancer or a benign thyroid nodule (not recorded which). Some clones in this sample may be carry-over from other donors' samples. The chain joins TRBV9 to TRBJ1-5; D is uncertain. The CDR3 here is CASNRDGINQPQHF. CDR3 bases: TGTGCCAGCAACAGAGACGGTATCAATCAGCCCCAGCATTTT.